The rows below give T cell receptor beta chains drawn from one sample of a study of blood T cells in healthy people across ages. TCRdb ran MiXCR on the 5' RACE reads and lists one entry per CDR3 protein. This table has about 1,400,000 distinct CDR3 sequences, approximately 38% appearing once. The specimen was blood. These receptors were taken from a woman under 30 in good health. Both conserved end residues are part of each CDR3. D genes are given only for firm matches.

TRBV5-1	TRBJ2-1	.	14	CASSYDRNYNEQFF
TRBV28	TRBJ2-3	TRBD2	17	CASSRRTSGTSTDTQYF
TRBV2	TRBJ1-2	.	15	CASSPQRIPNYGYTF
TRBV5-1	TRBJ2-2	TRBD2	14	CASSGTSGTGELFF
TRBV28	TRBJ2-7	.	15	CASSLTTGPLYEQYF
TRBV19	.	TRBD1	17	CASSMGTGRSSYNEQYF
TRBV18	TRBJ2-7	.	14	CASSPENRDYEQYF
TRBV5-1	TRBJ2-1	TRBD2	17	CASSSDLLAGGFNEQFF
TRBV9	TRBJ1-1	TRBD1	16	CASSVGPRQGQVEAFF
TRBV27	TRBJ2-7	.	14	CASKRDGSSYEQYF
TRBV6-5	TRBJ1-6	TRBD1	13	CASRDTGDSPLHF
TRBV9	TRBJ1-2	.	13	CASSSDKNYGYTF
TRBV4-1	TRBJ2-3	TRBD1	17	CASSQESPGGAPGTQYF
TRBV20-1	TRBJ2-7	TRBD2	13	CSALLAETYEQYF
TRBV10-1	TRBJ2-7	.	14	CASSESRNIYEQYF
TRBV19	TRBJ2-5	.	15	CASSISDRRNNEQYF
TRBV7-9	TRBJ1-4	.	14	CASSVQGPNEKLFF
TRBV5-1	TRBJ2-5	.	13	CASSLTSQETQYF
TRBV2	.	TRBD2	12	CASSRLAPEQYF
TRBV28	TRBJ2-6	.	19	CASSLLRDRPISGANVLTF
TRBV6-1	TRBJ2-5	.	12	CASRAYAETQYF
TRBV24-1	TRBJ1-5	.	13	CATSSGGNQPQHF
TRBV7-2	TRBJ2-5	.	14	CASGLSGTKETQYF
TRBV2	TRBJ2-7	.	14	CASSKEGPLYEQYF
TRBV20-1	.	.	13	CSATDGRGETQYF
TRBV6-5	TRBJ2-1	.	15	CASSGSGSDNNEQFF
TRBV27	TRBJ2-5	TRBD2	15	CASSVTSGSWGTQYF